What follows are 16 T cell receptor beta chains derived from one specimen sequenced in a study of blood T cell repertoires in COVID-19. Assay: immunoSEQ multiplex PCR; the TCRdb copy retains only in-frame clones and omits some. The repertoire holds 410,000 or so clones, just over 85% seen once, with approximately 1.4% in the top ten. Input material: peripheral blood. These receptors all stem from a woman in her 30s with active or convalescent COVID-19.

The chain links TRBV18 to TRBJ2-7, with D perhaps TRBD1 (5 bases). V lost 2 bases, J lost 3 bases, and 17 bases lay in between. There are 16 residues in the CDR3. Germline CDR1 KGHSH, CDR2 LQKENI. CDR3 loop: CASSPMETVMGYEQYF. The CDR3 bases are TGTGCCAGCTCACCAATGGAGACAGTCATGGGCTACGAGCAGTACTTC.

This clone has more than one count but fewer than ten. The chain has TRBV18 and TRBJ2-1, with TRBD2 identical over 9 bases. Germline loops: CDR1 KGHSH, CDR2 LQKENI. This CDR3 is 15 amino acids long. The junction had 9 bases not matched to a gene; V was cut back by 3 bases and J by 9 bases. CDR3 DNA sequence: TGTGCCAGCTCACCCCCCTTAGCGGGAGTAGTTGAGCAGTTCTTC. This sequence encodes CASSPPLAGVVEQFF.

This clone was counted only a few times. The gene calls are TRBV7-8 and TRBJ1-1; D not certain. The V end was cut by 0 bases, the J end by 1 base, with 15 bases between. Germline-derived CDR1 and CDR2 are SGHVS and FQNEAQ. The CDR3 extends over 17 amino acids. The CDR3 sequence: CASSLAVQLVKNTEAFF. The DNA for the CDR3 is TGTGCCAGCAGCTTAGCCGTGCAGCTAGTAAAGAACACTGAAGCTTTCTTT.

The chain is built from TRBV19 and TRBJ1-1; 10 bases line up with TRBD1. Trimming at V came to 4 bases and at J to 4 bases, leaving 3 bases not matched to a gene. This CDR3 region has 14 residues. The V gene's germline CDR1 is LNHDA and CDR2 SQIVND (reference sequence). The DNA for the CDR3 is TGTGCCAGTAGTACGACAGGGGGCCCCACTGAAGCTTTCTTT. This translates into CASSTTGGPTEAFF.

This sequence joins TRBV14 and TRBJ1-2; D is unclear. Deletions cut 0 bases from V and 2 bases from J, with 13 bases between. This CDR3 has 16 residues. The germline V gene has CDR1 SGHDN and CDR2 FVKESK. CDR3 sequence reads: CASSQDEIQENYGYTF. In DNA, the CDR3 is TGTGCCAGCAGCCAAGACGAGATTCAAGAGAACTATGGCTACACCTTC.

This chain joins TRBV6-8 and TRBJ1-1, with 7 bases aligning to TRBD1. The trim removed 2 bases at V and 6 bases at J, leaving 12 bases unmatched. CDR1 is MNHGY, CDR2 SAAAGT, per germline. The length of the CDR3 is 16 residues. This CDR3 reads CASSYPIVQGGAEAFF. Here the CDR3 DNA reads TGTGCCAGCAGTTACCCGATTGTCCAGGGGGGCGCTGAAGCTTTCTTT.

This clone was seen a few times. The rearrangement uses TRBV5-4 and TRBJ1-1; 8 bases line up with TRBD1. With 4 bases clipped from V and 10 bases from J, the junction kept 9 bases outside the gene matches. CDR3 size: 13 residues. Germline loops: CDR1 SGHNT, CDR2 YYREEE (reference sequence). CDR3 amino acids: CASSTGQGRIAFF. CDR3 coding DNA: TGTGCCAGCAGCACAGGACAGGGTCGGATAGCTTTCTTT. The full variable domain, in which reference TRBV5-4 and TRBJ1-1 provide the parts outside the CDR3, is ETGVTQSPTHLIKTRGQQVTLRCSSQSGHNTVSWYQQALGQGPQFIFQYYREEENGRGNFPPRFSGLQFPNYSSELNVNALELDDSALYLCASSTGQGRIAFFGQGTRLTVV.

The chain uses TRBV3-1 (or the pseudogene TRBV3-2) and TRBJ2-1; 7 positions match TRBD2. J lost 2 bases, V lost 4 bases, and 8 bases had no gene match. The germline CDR1 and CDR2 sequences are LGHDT and YNNKEL (reference sequence). The CDR3 has 16 residues. CDR3 amino acids: CASSPGRDWTYNEQFF. DNA for the CDR3: TGTGCCAGCAGCCCAGGGAGGGATTGGACCTACAATGAGCAGTTCTTC.

This sequence joins TRBV4-1 and TRBJ2-3; TRBD2 matches 12 bases. The CDR3 has 18 amino acids. From germline, CDR1 is MGHRA and CDR2 YSYEKL. The J segment lost 5 bases and the V segment lost 1 base, leaving 10 bases of the junction unmatched. For the CDR3, the DNA is TGCGCCAGCAGCCAAGTAAGGGTGGCTAGCGGGGGGGGAGATACGCAGTATTTT. It codes for CASSQVRVASGGGDTQYF.

The chain carries TRBV13 and TRBJ2-7, with 11 bases matching TRBD2. The germline V gene encodes CDR1 PRHDT and CDR2 FYEKMQ (reference sequence). J was trimmed by 5 bases and V by 5 bases; bases with no gene match: 11. The CDR3 runs 16 residues. CDR3 in amino acids: CASSGRSSGRVHEQYF. As DNA, the CDR3 is TGTGCCAGCAGCGGCCGTAGTAGCGGGAGGGTCCACGAGCAGTACTTC.

The rearrangement links TRBV5-8 to TRBJ1-2; D uncertain. Per germline, CDR1 SGHTS and CDR2 YDEGEE. V lost 0 bases to trimming and J lost 6 bases, with 9 bases between them. The CDR3 has 13 amino acids. This CDR3 is CASSLVQIHGYTF. The CDR3 coding sequence is TGTGCCAGCAGCTTGGTCCAGATTCATGGCTACACCTTC.

The chain has TRBV27 and TRBJ2-7; 14 bases map to TRBD2. CDR3 length equals 17 residues. J lost 7 bases, V lost 6 bases, and 14 bases had no gene match. Germline V gene lookup returns CDR1 MNHEY and CDR2 SMNVEV (reference sequence). CDR3 sequence reads: CASSEGTSGSRPGEQYF. CDR3 nucleotides: TGTGCCAGCAGCGAAGGGACTAGCGGGAGCAGACCGGGAGAGCAGTACTTC.

V and J are TRBV7-2 and TRBJ2-2, with 8 bases aligning to TRBD2. The ends lost 5 bases at V and 5 bases at J; junction bases unmatched: 10. Germline CDR1 SGHTA, CDR2 FQGNSA. The CDR3 is 16 residues long. The CDR3, as DNA: TGTGCCAGCAGCCTAGGGGGGCGCGGGAGGACCGGGGAGCTGTTTTTT. This sequence encodes CASSLGGRGRTGELFF.

The gene calls are TRBV5-6 and TRBJ2-1, with 8 bases aligning to TRBD2. CDR1 is SGHDT and CDR2 is YYEEEE in the germline V gene. This CDR3 has 16 amino acids. Trimming at V came to 5 bases and at J to 3 bases, leaving 10 bases not matched to a gene. DNA of the CDR3: TGTGCCAGCAGTTTGCTGGGCCTAGCGGGCTACAATGAGCAGTTCTTC. Residues: CASSLLGLAGYNEQFF. The variable domain in full, with the rest retrieved from reference TRBV5-6 and TRBJ2-1, is DAGVTQSPTHLIKTRGQQVTLRCSPKSGHDTVSWYQQALGQGPQFIFQYYEEEERQRGNFPDRFSGHQFPNYSSELNVNALLLGDSALYLCASSLLGLAGYNEQFFGPGTRLTVL.

V gene TRBV19 combines with J gene TRBJ1-2, with 10 bases lining up with TRBD1. The CDR3 contains 15 residues. Germline CDR1 and CDR2: LNHDA and SQIVND (reference sequence). V was pared by 5 bases and J by 8 bases, with 11 bases of the junction left unmatched. The CDR3 loop is CASSVGGGQGYGYTF. The CDR3 DNA reads as TGTGCCAGTAGTGTAGGTGGGGGACAGGGGTACGGCTACACCTTC.

The gene calls are TRBV9 and TRBJ2-5; 7 bases agree with TRBD2. J lost 3 bases, V lost 3 bases, and 11 bases had no gene match. The CDR3 contains 16 residues. In germline, CDR1 is SGDLS, CDR2 YYNGEE. CDR3: CASSEQPGGTKETQYF. The CDR3 DNA is TGTGCCAGCAGCGAACAGCCGGGGGGTACAAAAGAGACCCAGTACTTC.